The 3 T cell receptor beta chains below all came from one sample that was sequenced in a study of cytomegalovirus exposure and HLA in healthy donors. The PCR made use of 60 Vbeta and 13 Jbeta primers. Sequencing used immunoSEQ multiplex PCR; TCRdb keeps in-frame clones, though not all of them. The table records over 120,000 clones, around four fifths of them present only once. Sequences were obtained from PBMCs. The receptor set was obtained from a woman aged 60-75 years in good health and CMV-seropositive.

This clone was counted a few times. The same CDR3 also results from other DNA sequences found in this sample. The chain links TRBV7-2 to TRBJ2-7; 12 bases agree with TRBD2. The CDR3 covers 14 residues. The V segment lost 1 base and the J segment 5 bases; nucleotides outside the gene matches: 0. CDR1 and CDR2 (germline): SGHTA, FQGNSA. Here the CDR3 reads CASSLGLAGDEQYF. The CDR3 nucleotides read TGTGCCAGCAGCTTAGGACTAGCGGGAGACGAGCAGTACTTC.

The chain has TRBV6-5 and TRBJ1-1; possibly TRBD1 for D (5 bases). The CDR3 runs to 15 residues. Deletions cut 0 bases from V and 5 bases from J, with 13 bases between. The germline gives CDR1 MNHEY, CDR2 SVGAGI. The CDR3 region has the DNA TGTGCCAGCAGTTACTCCCCTGGTGGGGCAACTGAAGCTTTCTTT. This codes for CASSYSPGGATEAFF.

This clone is a singleton in its sample. The chain is built from TRBV27 and TRBJ2-7; the match to TRBD1 covers 7 bases. After removal of 8 bases from V and 0 bases from J, the junction contained 7 bases not matched to a gene. The length of the CDR3 is 14 residues. CDR1 MNHEY and CDR2 SMNVEV come from the germline V gene (reference sequence). CDR3 in DNA: TGTGCCAGCTGCAGACAGGGAACCTCCTACGAGCAGTACTTC. It is translated as CASCRQGTSYEQYF.